This record concerns one T cell receptor beta chain sequence. What it recognizes is unknown. All patients experienced relapse after autologous stem cell transplantation, and brentuximab vedotin exposure was variable. Progressive disease, partial response or complete response was each patient's best response. The sample comes from a study of PD-1 blockade in classical Hodgkin lymphoma. Study-wide findings and caveats: Only CD4+ TCR diversity, not CD8+, had risen significantly by C4D1.

V dropped 5 bases and J dropped 6; count of bases not matched to a gene: 8. The CDR3 covers 14 residues. Germline-derived CDR1 and CDR2 are MDHEN and SYDVKM. Profiled with immunoSEQ multiplex PCR; TCRdb holds only in-frame clones, not every one. The table records about 4,200 clones, 80% of them present only once. V is TRBV28 and J is TRBJ2-7, with 9 bases matching TRBD1. This material consisted of peripheral blood mononuclear cells (PBMCs), taken at baseline. The sequence came from a human donor with classical Hodgkin lymphoma. The CDR3, as DNA: TGTGCCAGCAGTCCGGACAGGGGTTTCGCCGAGCAGTACTTC. This gives the protein CASSPDRGFAEQYF.